One and the same sample provided the 20 T cell receptor beta chains below, sequenced in a study of blood T cells in healthy people across ages. Through a sample-barcoded 5' primer and a J-beta primer mix, a second PCR was run for about 6 to 12 cycles. TCRdb reprocessed the 5' RACE reads via MiXCR and lists one record per CDR3 protein. The sample includes 800,000 to 950,000 distinct CDR3 sequences, approximately 49% of them seen just once. The sample was blood. The receptor source for this set is a man aged 25 to 40 in good health.

The chain carries TRBV6-5 and TRBJ2-1; the D gene could be TRBD1 or TRBD2 (6 bases each). TRBJ2-7 explains the end of the DNA better; the J call may be wrong. Looked up from germline, CDR1 is MNHEY and CDR2 is SVGAGI. CDR3 length: 13 residues. In DNA form, the CDR3 reads TGTGCCAGCAGTCCGGGGGCGGGCAATGAGCAGTACTTC. Protein product: CASSPGAGNEQYF.

This clonotype was detected only once. The junction and the germline gene differ at one end; a read error may be behind it. The V and J genes are TRBV7-7 and TRBJ2-1, with a tentative D call TRBD2 (6 bases). There are 13 residues in the CDR3. In germline, CDR1 is SSHAT, CDR2 FNYEAQ (reference sequence). The CDR3, as DNA: TGTGCTAGCAGCCACGGGGGTATAGATGAGCAGTTCTTC. Residues: CASSHGGIDEQFF. The variable domain in full, completed from reference TRBV7-7 and TRBJ2-1, reads GAGVSQSPRYKVTKRGQDVTLRCDPISSHATLYWYQQALGQGPEFLTYFNYEAQPDKSGLPSDRFSAERPEGSISTLTIQRTEQRDSAMYRCASSHGGIDEQFFGPGTRLTVL.

V gene TRBV5-1 combines with J gene TRBJ2-5; TRBD2 might be the D (5 bases). The CDR3 runs to 14 residues. Germline values: CDR1 SGHRS, CDR2 YFSETQ. The germline V and J ends were trimmed by 0 bases and 11 bases, with 17 bases remaining between them. CDR3 sequence: CASSLGESYNEQYF. CDR3 DNA sequence: TGCGCCAGCAGCTTGGGGGAGTCCTACAATGAGCAGTACTTC.

The chain uses TRBV9 and TRBJ2-7; D might be TRBD1 (9 bases). Germline CDR1 reads SGDLS; CDR2 reads YYNGEE. The CDR3 sequence is 17 residues long. The germline V and J ends were trimmed by 4 bases and 4 bases, with 24 bases remaining between them. The CDR3 region has the DNA TGTGCCAGCAGCAGGAATACGGGGGGGACAGGGAGGTACGAGCAGTACTTC. This translates into CASSRNTGGTGRYEQYF.

The gene calls are TRBV11-3 and TRBJ2-1; 7 nucleotides line up with TRBD2. This CDR3 has 16 amino acids. Germline loops: CDR1 SGHNT, CDR2 YENEEA. The trim removed 5 bases at V and 0 bases at J, leaving 7 bases unmatched. This chain's CDR3 is CASSPFGGSSYNEQFF. CDR3 DNA sequence: TGTGCCAGCAGCCCATTTGGCGGGAGCTCCTACAATGAGCAGTTCTTC.

This clonotype came up many times. The chain joins TRBV9 to TRBJ2-1; D is possibly TRBD1 (5 bases). V gave up 0 bases and J gave up 0 bases, with 7 bases separating them. Germline V gene data show CDR1 as SGDLS and CDR2 as YYNGEE. The CDR3 is made up of 15 amino acids. DNA of the CDR3: TGTGCCAGCAGCGTAGGACAGAGCTCCTACAATGAGCAGTTCTTC. Residues: CASSVGQSSYNEQFF.

This clonotype was observed a few times. V and J are TRBV30 and TRBJ2-3; TRBD2 agrees at 7 bases. The V segment lost 0 bases and the J segment 9 bases; nucleotides outside the gene matches: 9. This CDR3 is built from 14 residues. Germline loops: CDR1 GTSNPN, CDR2 SVGIG (reference sequence). CDR3 DNA sequence: TGTGCCTGGAGTGTGCCGGGGGGAGTTCACACGCAGTATTTT. Residues: CAWSVPGGVHTQYF.

The genes are TRBV20-1 and TRBJ1-2, with no clear D. The CDR3 runs 13 residues. V was cut by 1 base and J by 3 bases, with 9 bases left in between. The germline V gene encodes CDR1 DFQATT and CDR2 SNEGSKA (reference sequence). CDR3 loop: CSARVSYHYGYTF. In DNA, the CDR3 is TGCAGTGCTAGAGTGTCTTATCACTATGGCTACACCTTC.

The V call is TRBV7-2, the J call TRBJ2-1, with TRBD1 as a possible D gene (5 bases). Matching the DNA end better, TRBJ2-7 makes the J call doubtful. From germline, CDR1 is SGHTA and CDR2 FQGNSA. The CDR3 is 17 residues long. The CDR3 loop is CASSLALWGVSYNEQYF. In DNA form, the CDR3 reads TGTGCCAGCAGCTTAGCACTGTGGGGCGTCTCCTACAATGAGCAGTACTTC.

CDR3 sequence reads: CASSEGRIETQYF. The CDR3, as DNA: TGTGCCAGCAGTGAAGGTCGCATAGAGACCCAGTACTTC. The chain combines TRBV2 with TRBJ2-5; the D is unclear. The V gene's germline CDR1 is SNHLY and CDR2 FYNNEI. Trimming took off 1 base at V and 4 bases at J, with 7 bases between the two ends. The CDR3 length is 13 residues.

This clonotype has a count of ten or more. This chain uses TRBV6-1 with TRBJ1-1; D not certain. Germline V gives CDR1 MNHNS, CDR2 SASEGT. V dropped 4 bases and J dropped 4 bases, with 16 bases sitting between them. The CDR3 length is 15 residues. This chain's CDR3 is CASSGFGSSATEAFF. The DNA for the CDR3 is TGTGCCAGCAGTGGGTTTGGGTCTTCGGCCACTGAAGCTTTCTTT.

This clonotype was counted a few times. This chain links TRBV12-3 or TRBV12-4 with TRBJ2-5, with 10 bases matching TRBD1. The V segment lost 5 bases and the J segment 3 bases; nucleotides outside the gene matches: 3. There are 14 residues in the CDR3. CDR3 region: CASSPDRGKETQYF. Written as DNA, the CDR3 is TGTGCCAGCAGTCCGGACAGGGGGAAAGAGACCCAGTACTTC.

This chain connects TRBV15 to TRBJ2-1, with D perhaps matching TRBD1 or TRBD2 (5 bases each). Germline assignment: CDR1 LNHNV and CDR2 YYDKDF (reference sequence). The V end lost 0 bases, the J end lost 0 bases, and 12 bases lay between the germline ends. The CDR3 has 17 residues. The chain's CDR3 is CATSRDIGASSYNEQFF. In DNA, the CDR3 is TGTGCCACCAGCAGAGATATCGGGGCTAGCTCCTACAATGAGCAGTTCTTC.

The chain uses TRBV5-1 and TRBJ2-1, with a weak D call TRBD2 (5 bases). The V gene's germline CDR1 is SGHRS and CDR2 YFSETQ. The CDR3 covers 15 residues. V was clipped by 0 bases and J by 7 bases, with 14 bases between them. The CDR3 loop reads CASSLASGRLNEQFF. CDR3 DNA: TGCGCCAGCAGCTTGGCCTCCGGCAGACTAAATGAGCAGTTCTTC.

The chain joins TRBV20-1 to TRBJ1-4; no clear D. The V end was cut by 5 bases, the J end by 4 bases, with 8 bases between. This CDR3 spans 12 amino acids. Germline lookup yields CDR1 DFQATT and CDR2 SNEGSKA (reference sequence). The CDR3 protein is CSARQDNEKLFF. The CDR3 DNA is TGCAGTGCTCGTCAGGATAATGAAAAACTGTTTTTT.

There are a few counts of this clonotype. The DNA for the CDR3 is TGCAGTGCTATCGGGGGTCGGGGTCAGCCCCAGCATTTT. Protein: CSAIGGRGQPQHF. The V gene is TRBV20-1, the J gene TRBJ1-5, with TRBD1 as a possible D gene (5 bases). Germline V gene data show CDR1 as DFQATT and CDR2 as SNEGSKA (reference sequence). The length of the CDR3 is 13 residues. V was clipped by 4 bases and J by 6 bases, with 13 bases between them.

The table lists this clonotype with a few counts. The gene calls are TRBV2 and TRBJ2-1; D unresolved. The CDR3 length is 12 residues. CDR1 and CDR2 (germline): SNHLY, FYNNEI. V was clipped by 5 bases and J by 7 bases, with 9 bases between them. For the CDR3, the DNA is TGTGCCAGCAGTAGGAACAGAAATGAGCAGTTCTTC. Protein: CASSRNRNEQFF.

The chain joins TRBV6-1 to TRBJ1-2, with D possibly being TRBD1 (6 bases). Trimming cost V 7 bases and J 1 base, with 13 bases left between them. In germline, CDR1 is MNHNS, CDR2 SASEGT. The CDR3 totals 14 residues. The CDR3 coding sequence is TGTGCCAGCACTATAAGGACAGTTAACTATGGCTACACCTTC. It translates to CASTIRTVNYGYTF.

This chain connects TRBV12-3 or TRBV12-4 to TRBJ1-1; D is undetermined. The CDR3 runs 12 residues. V lost 3 bases and J lost 11, with 13 bases in between. CDR3 in DNA: TGTGCCAGCAGTTTTATCAAGGCGGATGCTTTCTTT. It is translated as CASSFIKADAFF.

This clonotype was found a few times. One end of the junction is discordant with germline, which a read error may explain. The gene calls are TRBV7-7 and TRBJ2-5; D gene uncertain. Looked up from germline, CDR1 is SSHAT and CDR2 is FNYEAQ (reference sequence). The CDR3 is made up of 14 amino acids. CDR3 sequence: CASSHGRIQETQYF. The CDR3, as DNA: TGTGCTAGCAGCCACGGACGGATCCAAGAGACCCAGTACTTC.